These 28 T cell receptor beta chains were all obtained from the same sample, sequenced in a study of T cell repertoires in cytomegalovirus infection. A single record per CDR3 protein comes from TCRdb applying MiXCR to the reads. Of some 230,000 distinct CDR3 sequences listed, 20% to 25% were seen once; the top ten hold about 18%. Material for sequencing was CD8+ T cells from PBMCs. These receptors came from a human donor in good health (CMV status not recorded). Some clones in this sample may be carry-over from other donors' samples.

This clonotype showed up many times. The genes are TRBV7-9 and TRBJ2-3; 14 bases align to TRBD2. The germline CDR1 and CDR2 sequences are SEHNR and FQNEAQ (reference sequence). CDR3 length: 17 residues. Trimming removed 5 bases from V and 2 bases from J; junction bases left unmatched: 6. CDR3 in DNA: TGTGCCAGCAGCCCGGGACTAGCGGGGGTTCTCACAGATACGCAGTATTTT. It translates to CASSPGLAGVLTDTQYF.

This clonotype was observed a handful of times. The J gene is TRBJ2-1, the V gene TRBV29-1; 9 nucleotides line up with TRBD1. The germline V gene encodes CDR1 SQVTM and CDR2 ANQGSEA. The CDR3 has 15 amino acids. V was clipped by 5 bases and J by 0 bases; unmatched bases: 5. The CDR3 coding sequence is TGCAGCGTTAAGGACAGGGGAAACTCCTACAATGAGCAGTTCTTC. Its protein is CSVKDRGNSYNEQFF.

This chain joins TRBV2 and TRBJ2-3; D is unresolved. The CDR3 spans 13 residues. Trimming removed 7 bases at V and 0 bases at J, with 8 bases between. Germline V CDR1 and CDR2: SNHLY, FYNNEI. CDR3 loop: CASTGTSTDTQYF. CDR3 in DNA: TGTGCCAGCACGGGCACTAGCACAGATACGCAGTATTTT.

This clonotype has at least ten counts. The genes are TRBV7-6 and TRBJ2-1; 10 bases are a match to TRBD1. This CDR3 is built from 18 residues. Germline lookup yields CDR1 SGHVS and CDR2 FNYEAQ. The V segment lost 5 bases and the J segment 2 bases; nucleotides outside the gene matches: 12. This CDR3 reads CASSQTITDRGTYNEQFF. The CDR3 DNA reads as TGTGCCAGCAGCCAAACTATAACGGACAGGGGGACCTACAATGAGCAGTTCTTC.

This clonotype was counted at least ten times. The chain is built from TRBV7-8 and TRBJ1-6; 8 bases match TRBD1. This CDR3 contains 15 residues. The germline CDR1 and CDR2 sequences are SGHVS and FQNEAQ. J lost 7 bases, V lost 5 bases, and 7 bases had no gene match. CDR3 in amino acids: CASSPWGQANSPLHF. The CDR3, as DNA: TGTGCCAGCAGCCCATGGGGACAGGCAAATTCACCCCTCCACTTT.

The chain combines TRBV5-4 with TRBJ2-5; D uncertain. The germline V gene encodes CDR1 SGHNT and CDR2 YYREEE (reference sequence). V was shortened by 1 base and J by 5 bases, with 3 bases between the two germline ends. The CDR3 sequence is 11 residues long. As DNA, the CDR3 is TGTGCCAGCAGCTTGACGGAGACCCAGTACTTC. Encoded protein: CASSLTETQYF.

The chain recombines TRBV30 with TRBJ2-1, with a tentative D call TRBD1 (5 bases). The CDR3 contains 12 residues. The germline V and J ends were trimmed by 4 bases and 7 bases, with 11 bases remaining between them. Germline V gives CDR1 GTSNPN, CDR2 SVGIG (reference sequence). Here the CDR3 reads CAWKGRRNEQFF. CDR3 in DNA: TGTGCCTGGAAGGGGCGAAGGAATGAGCAGTTCTTC.

This clonotype was observed a few times. The rearrangement joins TRBV28 to TRBJ2-7; no firm D call. The CDR3 contains 19 residues. The V end lost 5 bases, the J end lost 3 bases, and 29 bases lay between the germline ends. Germline CDR1 MDHEN, CDR2 SYDVKM. The CDR3 DNA reads TGTGCCAGCAGTGAGAGTTCGATTGGGGATACGACCTCGGGCTACGAGCAGTACTTC. This gives the protein CASSESSIGDTTSGYEQYF.

This clonotype showed up just a few times. V is TRBV20-1 and J is TRBJ2-7; tentative D call: TRBD1 (6 bases). This CDR3 has 13 amino acids. Germline assignment: CDR1 DFQATT and CDR2 SNEGSKA (reference sequence). Trimming stripped 5 bases from V and 1 base from J, with 12 bases between. CDR3 in amino acids: CSAGAGQSYEQYF. Written as DNA, the CDR3 is TGCAGTGCTGGGGCTGGACAGTCCTACGAGCAGTACTTC.

The J gene is TRBJ2-6, the V gene TRBV3-1, with D unclear. The CDR3 spans 15 residues. V was clipped by 4 bases and J by 0 bases, with 7 bases between them. CDR1 is LGHDT, CDR2 YNNKEL, per germline (reference sequence). CDR3 DNA: TGTGCCAGCAGCCCACGATCCTCTGGGGCCAACGTCCTGACTTTC. Translation gives CASSPRSSGANVLTF.

The rearrangement uses TRBV20-1 and TRBJ1-1; 8 bases match TRBD1. Per germline, CDR1 DFQATT and CDR2 SNEGSKA (reference sequence). The V gene end was trimmed by 0 bases and the J gene end by 3 bases; junction bases not matched to a gene: 9. The length of the CDR3 is 16 residues. The CDR3 sequence: CSARDLYRGLDTEAFF. CDR3 sequence (DNA): TGCAGTGCTAGAGATCTTTACAGGGGGTTGGACACTGAAGCTTTCTTT.

As for this clonotype: This could be a read error, since a much larger clone is one nucleotide away. The rearrangement joins TRBV7-6 to TRBJ2-3; possibly TRBD2 for D (7 bases). CDR1 and CDR2 (germline): SGHVS, FNYEAQ. V lost 5 bases to trimming and J lost 4 bases, with 10 bases between them. This CDR3 is built from 13 residues. The CDR3, as DNA: TGTGCCAGCAGCCAAGGGGGGGCAGATACGCAGTATTTT. Encoded protein: CASSQGGADTQYF.

The gene calls are TRBV11-2 and TRBJ2-7, with D perhaps matching TRBD1 (7 bases). This CDR3 contains 14 residues. Germline CDR1 and CDR2: SGHAT and FQNNGV. The ends were cut back, 5 bases at V and 5 bases at J, with 16 bases in the middle. The CDR3 DNA reads as TGTGCCAGCAGCCCCGGAGGGGACAGCAACGAGCAGTACTTC. This gives the protein CASSPGGDSNEQYF.

This clonotype appeared many times. The chain recombines TRBV2 with TRBJ2-7, with D maybe TRBD1 (5 bases). CDR3 length equals 15 residues. V was pared by 3 bases and J by 0 bases, with 12 bases between. Germline CDR1 and CDR2: SNHLY and FYNNEI. In DNA, the CDR3 is TGTGCCAGCAGTGATCCACAGGTCCTCTCCTACGAGCAGTACTTC. Protein sequence: CASSDPQVLSYEQYF. Drawing the rest from reference TRBV2 and TRBJ2-7, the complete variable domain is EPEVTQTPSHQVTQMGQEVILRCVPISNHLYFYWYRQILGQKVEFLVSFYNNEISEKSEIFDDQFSVERPDGSNFTLKIRSTKLEDSAMYFCASSDPQVLSYEQYFGPGTRLTVT.

This chain joins TRBV20-1 and TRBJ1-1; D unclear. V was clipped by 4 bases and J by 0 bases, with 9 bases between them. CDR1 is DFQATT, CDR2 SNEGSKA, per germline (reference sequence). The CDR3 runs 13 residues. The CDR3 DNA reads as TGCAGTGCTAAGGCCGGGATGAACACTGAAGCTTTCTTT. Protein product: CSAKAGMNTEAFF.

For the CDR3, the DNA is TGTGCCAGCTCGAGGGTAGGAGATGGCTACACCTTC. The encoded protein is CASSRVGDGYTF. The rearrangement uses TRBV18 and TRBJ1-2; D is undetermined. V was clipped by 6 bases and J by 6 bases, with 11 bases between them. The CDR3 is 12 residues long. Germline CDR1 and CDR2: KGHSH and LQKENI.

The chain employs TRBV6-1 and TRBJ1-1, with 7 bases lining up with TRBD1. In germline, CDR1 is MNHNS, CDR2 SASEGT. The CDR3 extends over 16 amino acids. The trim removed 5 bases at V and 14 bases at J, leaving 23 bases unmatched. In DNA, the CDR3 is TGTGCCAGCAGTTACCCTTGGGGCGGGACAGCCGTAAGGGCGTTCTTT. As protein: CASSYPWGGTAVRAFF.

The rearrangement uses TRBV6-6 and TRBJ2-1, with TRBD1 matching over 9 bases. The germline CDR1 and CDR2 sequences are MNHNY and SVGAGI (reference sequence). This CDR3 is built from 17 residues. With V trimmed by 7 bases and J by 3 bases, 13 bases remained unmatched. The CDR3 reads CASNTEDRGLNYNEQFF. CDR3 nucleotides: TGTGCCAGCAACACTGAGGACAGGGGCCTGAACTACAATGAGCAGTTCTTC.

The CDR3 is CASSQDASEQYF. CDR3 DNA: TGCGCCAGCAGCCAAGATGCCTCCGAGCAGTACTTC. The chain employs TRBV4-1 and TRBJ2-7, with unresolved D. The CDR3 contains 12 residues. V lost 0 bases to trimming and J lost 6 bases, with 6 bases between them. Germline CDR1 and CDR2: MGHRA and YSYEKL.

This rearrangement joins TRBV7-2 to TRBJ2-5; maybe TRBD1 (6 bases). Trimming removed 5 bases from V and 4 bases from J, with 20 bases in between. This CDR3 contains 16 residues. Germline-derived CDR1 and CDR2 are SGHTA and FQGNSA. CDR3 bases: TGTGCCAGCAGCCCTCGACACTACAGGGTCGGAGAGACCCAGTACTTC. It is translated as CASSPRHYRVGETQYF. Together with reference TRBV7-2 and TRBJ2-5, the CDR3 gives the full variable domain: GAGVSQSPSNKVTEKGKDVELRCDPISGHTALYWYRQSLGQGLEFLIYFQGNSAPDKSGLPSDRFSAERTGGSVSTLTIQRTQQEDSAVYLCASSPRHYRVGETQYFGPGTRLLVL.

A few counts support this clonotype. CDR3 bases: TGTGCCAGCAGCTCCGGACGGAGCTCTTTGAATGAGCAGTTCTTC. This gives the protein CASSSGRSSLNEQFF. J is TRBJ2-1 and V is TRBV7-2; D remains ambiguous. Germline V gene sequence: CDR1 SGHTA, CDR2 FQGNSA. The V and J ends lost 4 bases and 7 bases respectively, with 17 bases between them. This CDR3 comprises 15 residues.

The table lists this clonotype with many counts. The chain uses TRBV4-1 and TRBJ2-3, with 9 nucleotides matching TRBD1. Germline V gene sequence: CDR1 MGHRA, CDR2 YSYEKL. The J segment lost 5 bases and the V segment lost 2 bases, leaving 5 bases of the junction unmatched. The CDR3 consists of 15 residues. The CDR3 sequence: CASSQPGQGKDTQYF. CDR3 nucleotides: TGCGCCAGCAGCCAACCGGGACAGGGCAAAGATACGCAGTATTTT.

A remark on this clonotype: One end of the junction does not line up with germline, which may come from a read error. The CDR3 coding sequence is TGCGGCAGCAGCTTTGAGGACAGCCTCAATCAGCCCCAGCATTTT. Residues: CGSSFEDSLNQPQHF. The V gene is TRBV5-1, the J gene TRBJ1-5, with a possible D match to TRBD1 (6 bases). The CDR3 is made up of 15 amino acids. CDR1 is SGHRS and CDR2 is YFSETQ in the germline V gene.

Worth noting for this clonotype: Given a much more abundant clone one base away, this may be a read error. This chain connects TRBV12-3 or TRBV12-4 to TRBJ1-2; 8 nucleotides match TRBD1. The CDR3 consists of 14 residues. V gave up 5 bases and J gave up 6 bases; unmatched junction bases: 8. DNA of the CDR3: TGTGCCAGCAGTGGAAGACAGGGGAACGATGGCTACACCTTC. As protein: CASSGRQGNDGYTF.

This clonotype was detected only a few times. The chain uses TRBV7-3 and TRBJ2-1; no clear D gene. The CDR3 contains 13 residues. The V gene's germline CDR1 is SGHTA and CDR2 FQGTGA. V was pared by 5 bases and J by 8 bases, with 13 bases between. This chain's CDR3 is CASSITAWDEQFF. The CDR3 DNA reads TGTGCCAGCAGCATCACAGCCTGGGATGAGCAGTTCTTC.

This clonotype was recorded once. The chain uses TRBV19 and TRBJ2-1, with TRBD2 matching over 9 bases. Per germline, CDR1 LNHDA and CDR2 SQIVND (reference sequence). V gave up 11 bases and J gave up 2 bases; unmatched junction bases: 7. CDR3 length equals 14 residues. CDR3 DNA: TGTGCCTCCGCGAGCGGGGGGCCCTACAATGAGCAGTTCTTC. This encodes CASASGGPYNEQFF.

In its sample, this clonotype was seen a few times. V usage is TRBV28 and J usage is TRBJ2-3; 11 positions agree with TRBD2. The length of the CDR3 is 16 residues. V gave up 4 bases and J gave up 3 bases; unmatched junction bases: 6. Germline V gene lookup returns CDR1 MDHEN and CDR2 SYDVKM. This CDR3 reads CASSSLTSGETDTQYF. In DNA, the CDR3 is TGTGCCAGCAGTTCCTTGACTAGCGGGGAGACAGATACGCAGTATTTT. The full variable domain, with the rest looked up from reference TRBV28 and TRBJ2-3, is DVKVTQSSRYLVKRTGEKVFLECVQDMDHENMFWYRQDPGLGLRLIYFSYDVKMKEKGDIPEGYSVSREKKERFSLILESASTNQTSMYLCASSSLTSGETDTQYFGPGTRLTVL.

This clonotype was detected only a few times. CDR3 protein: CASSYSSGTYEQYF. The CDR3 DNA is TGTGCCAGCAGTTACTCCTCAGGGACCTACGAGCAGTACTTC. This chain uses TRBV6-5 with TRBJ2-7, with D possibly being TRBD1 (5 bases). The V and J ends lost 0 bases and 2 bases respectively, with 8 bases between them. From germline, CDR1 is MNHEY and CDR2 SVGAGI. There are 14 residues in the CDR3.